These T cell receptor beta chains were read from a single sample in a study of CD8 T cells in ankylosing spondylitis. TCRdb reprocessed the 5' RACE reads via MiXCR and lists one record per CDR3 protein. Of 800,000 to 900,000 distinct CDR3 sequences listed, 10% to 15% are singletons. Sequenced input: blood, either unsorted or a sorted T cell fraction (not recorded which). The receptors come from a male donor with ankylosing spondylitis. The CDR3 runs from the conserved cysteine through the conserved F or W. D genes are given only for firm matches. Size values are once, few and many counts, or a class for expanded clones, and some rows have none.

TRBD1,many,TRBJ2-7,TRBV5-1,TGCGCCAGCGGCCGGGACAGCAGCTCCTACGAGCAGTACTTC,CASGRDSSSYEQYF
TRBD1,.,TRBJ2-3,TRBV24-1,TGTGCCACCAGCGGACAGGGACCAGATACGCAGTATTTT,CATSGQGPDTQYF
.,once,TRBJ1-4,TRBV12-3/TRBV12-4,TGTGCCAGCAGTTTGACGGCCCTTAATGAAAAACTGTTTTTT,CASSLTALNEKLFF
TRBD2,.,TRBJ2-7,TRBV4-1,TGCGCCAGCAGCCAAGTGGGGGGGAGATTGGGGTACGAGCAGTACTTC,CASSQVGGRLGYEQYF
TRBD1,few,TRBJ2-1,TRBV24-1,TGTGCCACCAGTGATCCGCCGGGACAGAAAATCTACAATGAGCAGTTCTTC,CATSDPPGQKIYNEQFF
.,.,TRBJ2-5,TRBV25-1,TGTGCCAGCAGTTCCCGTAGGCGCGGGATAACAGAGACCCAGTACTTC,CASSSRRRGITETQYF
.,many,TRBJ2-2,TRBV28,TGTGCCAGCAGTTTAGGTCAGGAGAACACCGGGGAGCTGTTTTTT,CASSLGQENTGELFF
TRBD2,.,TRBJ2-7,TRBV7-2,TGTGCCAGCAGCTTACGGGGGGGCGGAGCCATATACGAGCAGTACTTC,CASSLRGGGAIYEQYF
.,.,TRBJ1-5,TRBV4-3,TGCGCCAGCAGCCGGGACACCTATAGCAATCAGCCCCAGCATTTT,CASSRDTYSNQPQHF
.,few,TRBJ2-3,TRBV5-1,TGCGCCAGCAGCTTGGAGGGTTTGCCAGATACGCAGTATTTT,CASSLEGLPDTQYF
.,.,TRBJ2-5,TRBV28,TGTGCCAGCATACGATGGGCGCAGGGAGAGACCCAGTACTTC,CASIRWAQGETQYF
.,many,TRBJ2-7,TRBV20-1,TGCAGTGCCACAGGCGAAGCCTACGAGCAGTACTTC,CSATGEAYEQYF
.,.,TRBJ2-2,TRBV20-1,TGCAGTGCTAGGCCCAGCCTGGGCACCGGGGAGCTGTTTTTT,CSARPSLGTGELFF
.,.,TRBJ2-7,TRBV6-1,TGTGCCAGCACTAAAGTCGGAGGCAGCTCCTACGAGCAGTACTTC,CASTKVGGSSYEQYF
.,.,TRBJ2-3,TRBV29-1,TGCAGCGTTGAGTGGCAGGGGGGCCCAGATACGCAGTATTTT,CSVEWQGGPDTQYF
.,.,TRBJ2-7,TRBV7-9,TGTGCCAGCAGCTTAAAGGGGGGAAGATCCTACGAGCAGTACTTC,CASSLKGGRSYEQYF
TRBD2,.,TRBJ2-1,TRBV4-2,TGTGCCAGCAGCCGCCCTGAGGCTAGCGGGAGTCATGAGCAGTTCTTC,CASSRPEASGSHEQFF
TRBD2,few,TRBJ2-1,TRBV20-1,TGCAGTGCTCGGACTAGCGGGAGGTCGGGATATGGTAATGAGCAGTTCTTC,CSARTSGRSGYGNEQFF
.,few,TRBJ1-5,TRBV7-2,TGTGCCAGCAGCTTAGCTGGCGCAGGGAATGTGGAGCCCCAGCATTTT,CASSLAGAGNVEPQHF
.,.,TRBJ2-1,TRBV20-1,TGCAGTGCGAACGGGGCGAGCTCCTACAATGAGCAGTTCTTC,CSANGASSYNEQFF
.,many,TRBJ2-5,TRBV28,TGTGCCAGCGGAGAAGGGGGGCAAGAGACCCAGTACTTC,CASGEGGQETQYF
.,many,TRBJ2-7,TRBV12-3/TRBV12-4,TGTGCCAGCAGTTATCATGGGGGGCCTTACGAGCAGTACTTC,CASSYHGGPYEQYF
TRBD2,.,TRBJ2-5,TRBV20-1,TGCAGTGCTAGAACTGGCGGGGGGGCCCAAGAGACCCAGTACTTC,CSARTGGGAQETQYF
.,.,TRBJ2-6,TRBV29-1,TGCAGCGTTGACCCTGGGCCTGGGGCCAACGTCCTGACTTTC,CSVDPGPGANVLTF
TRBD1,few,TRBJ2-1,TRBV29-1,TGCAGCGAAGCAGGGGGCCTAACTAACTACAATGAGCAGTTCTTC,CSEAGGLTNYNEQFF
.,.,TRBJ1-2,TRBV20-1,TGCAGTGCTAGTATCCGGGGGTATGGCTACACCTTC,CSASIRGYGYTF
TRBD1,.,TRBJ1-1,TRBV4-2,TGTGCCAGCAGCCACAGGGACAGGGGTAGTGCTGAAGCTTTCTTT,CASSHRDRGSAEAFF
.,few,TRBJ1-2,TRBV5-1,TGCGCCAGCAGCTCTGGACACGCCGGTGATTATGGCTACACCTTC,CASSSGHAGDYGYTF
TRBD1,few,TRBJ2-7,TRBV5-1,TGCGCCAGCAGCAAAGGGACAGGAAGTTTCTACGAGCAGTACTTC,CASSKGTGSFYEQYF
TRBD2,many,TRBJ2-3,TRBV20-1,TGCAGTGCTAGAGATCCGGGGGGGACAGATACGCAGTATTTT,CSARDPGGTDTQYF
.,many,TRBJ1-1,TRBV6-2/TRBV6-3,TGTGCCAGCAGTTACCCCCGGACAGATCTGAACACTGAAGCTTTCTTT,CASSYPRTDLNTEAFF
.,.,TRBJ1-5,TRBV30,TGTGCCTGGGGGGGGCAGCCCCAGCATTTT,CAWGGQPQHF
.,many,TRBJ1-1,TRBV5-1,TGCGCCAGCAGCTCTAACAGGGACACTGAAGCTTTCTTT,CASSSNRDTEAFF